The 10 T cell receptor beta chains reported below all come from one sample, sequenced in a study of T cell responses to AZD1222 COVID-19 vaccine. Libraries were prepared by immunoSEQ multiplex PCR; TCRdb keeps only in-frame clonotypes and omits some of them. The table has 150,000 or so clones, roughly 92% seen once. Source: peripheral blood, taken on day 0 of AZD1222 vaccination. The receptors here all came from an adult in good health.

The V call is TRBV7-6, the J call TRBJ2-7; TRBD2 aligns across 9 bases. The V segment lost 1 base and the J segment 4 bases; nucleotides outside the gene matches: 8. The CDR3 totals 16 residues. Germline CDR1 is SGHVS and CDR2 is FNYEAQ. Here the CDR3 reads CASSLDLTSGPYEQYF. In DNA form, the CDR3 reads TGTGCCAGCAGCTTAGATTTGACTAGCGGACCTTACGAGCAGTACTTC.

The CDR3 region is CASTHRGDQPQHF. CDR3 bases: TGCGCCAGCACTCACAGGGGGGATCAGCCCCAGCATTTT. The chain couples TRBV10-2 to TRBJ1-5; 8 nucleotides align to TRBD1. Germline V lookup: CDR1 WSHSY, CDR2 SAAADI. Trimming at V came to 7 bases and at J to 5 bases, leaving 4 bases not matched to a gene. There are 13 residues in the CDR3.

The J gene is TRBJ1-4, the V gene TRBV19, with D unresolved. Deletions cut 2 bases from V and 8 bases from J, with 9 bases between. The V gene's germline CDR1 is LNHDA and CDR2 SQIVND (reference sequence). This CDR3 comprises 13 residues. Written as DNA, the CDR3 is TGTGCCAGTAGTATAAAGGGAGGAGAAAAACTGTTTTTT. Translation: CASSIKGGEKLFF. The complete variable domain, with remaining parts taken from reference TRBV19 and TRBJ1-4, reads DGGITQSPKYLFRKEGQNVTLSCEQNLNHDAMYWYRQDPGQGLRLIYYSQIVNDFQKGDIAEGYSVSREKKESFPLTVTSAQKNPTAFYLCASSIKGGEKLFFGSGTQLSVL.

The chain is built from TRBV19 and TRBJ1-2, with TRBD1 matching 8 bases. This CDR3 is 15 amino acids long. J gave up 6 bases and V 8 bases, and 14 bases lay outside the gene matches. The germline gives CDR1 LNHDA, CDR2 SQIVND (reference sequence). The CDR3 reads CASDETGAPYHGYTF. The CDR3 DNA is TGTGCCAGTGACGAGACAGGGGCCCCCTATCATGGCTACACCTTC.

This clone was counted between two and nine times. The rearrangement joins TRBV28 to TRBJ2-7; no clear D. CDR3 length: 14 residues. V was cut by 5 bases and J by 5 bases, with 16 bases left in between. Per the germline V gene, CDR1 is MDHEN and CDR2 is SYDVKM. The CDR3: CASSPENKWDEQYF. The CDR3 DNA sequence: TGTGCCAGCAGTCCTGAGAATAAATGGGACGAGCAGTACTTC.

CDR3 coding DNA: TGTGCCAGCAGGGGACAGGGTTTGAGCACTGAAGCTTTCTTT. Translated, it gives CASRGQGLSTEAFF. The chain couples TRBV28 to TRBJ1-1; 9 bases are a match to TRBD1. The CDR3 has 14 residues. With V trimmed by 6 bases and J by 4 bases, 6 bases remained unmatched. CDR1 and CDR2 from the germline V gene are MDHEN and SYDVKM.

This clone was detected a few times. This rearrangement joins TRBV5-1 to TRBJ1-5; D is possibly TRBD1 (5 bases). The germline V and J ends were trimmed by 0 bases and 2 bases, with 15 bases remaining between them. CDR1 is SGHRS and CDR2 is YFSETQ in the germline V gene. This CDR3 is 17 amino acids long. The CDR3, as DNA: TGCGCCAGCAGCTTGGGGGACGGTCCCGGGGGCAATCAGCCCCAGCATTTT. Protein: CASSLGDGPGGNQPQHF.

The chain combines TRBV5-1 with TRBJ2-2; TRBD2 matches at 8 bases. The CDR3 totals 18 residues. J was trimmed by 0 bases and V by 2 bases; bases with no gene match: 9. Per the germline V gene, CDR1 is SGHRS and CDR2 is YFSETQ. In DNA, the CDR3 is TGCGCCAGCAGCTTTCTCTCGGGAGGGCCATCGAACACCGGGGAGCTGTTTTTT. Amino acids: CASSFLSGGPSNTGELFF.

This chain links TRBV5-1 with TRBJ1-1, with TRBD1 matching over 8 bases. The V and J ends lost 6 bases and 2 bases, in that order; junction bases with no gene match: 6. The CDR3 length is 14 residues. Germline V gene data show CDR1 as SGHRS and CDR2 as YFSETQ. The CDR3 nucleotides are TGCGCCAGCATCTCAGGGGGCAAAAACACTGAAGCTTTCTTT. It translates to CASISGGKNTEAFF. The full variable domain, completed using reference TRBV5-1 and TRBJ1-1, is KAGVTQTPRYLIKTRGQQVTLSCSPISGHRSVSWYQQTPGQGLQFLFEYFSETQRNKGNFPGRFSGRQFSNSRSEMNVSTLELGDSALYLCASISGGKNTEAFFGQGTRLTVV.

The chain combines TRBV19 with TRBJ1-5, with D perhaps TRBD1 (5 bases). The CDR3 is made up of 12 amino acids. Per the germline V gene, CDR1 is LNHDA and CDR2 is SQIVND (reference sequence). The ends were cut back, 4 bases at V and 6 bases at J, with 7 bases in the middle. CDR3 sequence (DNA): TGTGCCAGTAGTAGGCAGGGTCAGCCCCAGCATTTT. Translated: CASSRQGQPQHF.